This TCR beta chain comes out of a study of T-cell reconstitution after alpha-beta-depleted transplantation in children. The TCRbeta library incorporated unique molecular identifiers. One entry per CDR3 protein results from TCRdb running MiXCR on the PCR reads. The sample yields 240,000 or so distinct CDR3 sequences, 6.5% to 9% seen once. Many counts were recorded for this clonotype. The receptor was derived from a male patient between 5 and 17 years old who had a stem cell transplant for acute lymphoblastic leukemia, so the T cells may come from the graft donor. The source material was PBMCs, mostly from graft donor cells, sampled 180 days after TCRalphabeta/CD19-depleted stem cell transplant.

In DNA form, the CDR3 reads TGCGCCAGCAGCTTGGGTGTCGGCGGCCTAGAGACCCAGTACTTC. It specifies CASSLGVGGLETQYF. The chain recombines TRBV5-1 with TRBJ2-5, with D uncertain. In germline, CDR1 is SGHRS, CDR2 YFSETQ. Trimming removed 0 bases at V and 4 bases at J, with 13 bases between. CDR3 length: 15 amino acids.